One and the same sample provided the 26 T cell receptor beta chains below, sequenced in a study of blood T cell repertoires in COVID-19. Profiling relied on immunoSEQ multiplex PCR, and the TCRdb table lists in-frame clones only, not all of them. There are just over 300,000 clones in the sample; about nine tenths occur only once, and over 1.5% lies in the top ten. Material: peripheral blood. Every receptor here comes from a woman aged 30 to 39 with COVID-19, enrolled during active disease.

V and J are TRBV29-1 and TRBJ2-1, with D unclear. The CDR3 has 12 residues. Trimming left V 4 bases short and J 6 bases short, with 10 bases between. CDR1 and CDR2 (germline): SQVTM, ANQGSEA. The CDR3 nucleotides are TGCAGCGTTGGCGGCAGTGCCAATGAGCAGTTCTTC. It yields the protein CSVGGSANEQFF.

This chain joins TRBV11-3 and TRBJ1-5; TRBD1 matches at 8 bases. This CDR3 comprises 17 residues. Trimming took 2 bases from V and 4 from J; bases not matched to a gene: 10. Germline V lookup: CDR1 SGHNT, CDR2 YENEEA. The CDR3 here is CASSLWSLDRGNQPQHF. Here the CDR3 DNA reads TGTGCCAGCAGCTTATGGTCGCTCGACAGGGGAAATCAGCCCCAGCATTTT.

The chain employs TRBV29-1 and TRBJ1-1; D is possibly TRBD1 (6 bases). Trimming removed 5 bases at V and 8 bases at J, with 12 bases between. The CDR3 extends over 11 amino acids. Germline-derived CDR1 and CDR2 are SQVTM and ANQGSEA. The CDR3 nucleotides read TGCAGCGTTCTACAGGGTATCGAAGCTTTCTTT. Translation: CSVLQGIEAFF.

The J gene is TRBJ2-5, the V gene TRBV4-2, with 11 nucleotides matching TRBD2. J gave up 10 bases and V 2 bases, and 12 bases lay outside the gene matches. Germline V gene sequence: CDR1 LGHNA, CDR2 YNFKEQ. This CDR3 has 16 residues. CDR3 DNA sequence: TGTGCCAGCAGCCAACTAGCGGGGGGCCCCGTGAAGGGCCAGTACTTC. Translation: CASSQLAGGPVKGQYF.

This chain connects TRBV4-3 to TRBJ1-2; unclear D gene. This CDR3 contains 13 residues. Deletions cut 0 bases from V and 4 bases from J, with 6 bases between. Germline CDR1 reads LGHNA; CDR2 reads YSLEER. Here the CDR3 reads CASSQEAGYGYTF. In DNA form, the CDR3 reads TGCGCCAGCAGCCAAGAGGCGGGCTATGGCTACACCTTC.

The chain carries TRBV5-6 and TRBJ2-3, with D tentatively TRBD1 (5 bases). The CDR3 runs to 13 residues. Germline lookup yields CDR1 SGHDT and CDR2 YYEEEE. Trimming cost V 2 bases and J 3 bases, with 7 bases left between them. The CDR3 here is CASSFQGTDTQYF. The CDR3 bases are TGTGCCAGCAGCTTTCAGGGAACAGATACGCAGTATTTT. Complete variable domain (other parts from reference TRBV5-6 and TRBJ2-3): DAGVTQSPTHLIKTRGQQVTLRCSPKSGHDTVSWYQQALGQGPQFIFQYYEEEERQRGNFPDRFSGHQFPNYSSELNVNALLLGDSALYLCASSFQGTDTQYFGPGTRLTVL.

The chain carries TRBV9 and TRBJ1-2; maybe TRBD1 (6 bases). V lost 0 bases, J lost 3 bases, and 9 bases lay in between. From germline, CDR1 is SGDLS and CDR2 YYNGEE. This CDR3 has 14 residues. CDR3 loop: CASSVGQAYYGYTF. In DNA, the CDR3 is TGTGCCAGCAGCGTAGGACAGGCTTACTATGGCTACACCTTC.

V gene TRBV5-8 combines with J gene TRBJ2-7; D remains unclear. CDR3 length: 12 residues. Between the trimmed V and J ends, which lost 1 base and 3 bases, there was a span of 5 bases. Per the germline V gene, CDR1 is SGHTS and CDR2 is YDEGEE. This CDR3 reads CASSLLNYEQYV. DNA for the CDR3: TGTGCCAGCAGCTTGCTTAACTACGAGCAGTACGTC.

In DNA, the CDR3 is TGTGCCAGCAGCTTGCATATAGCGGGGAGTTACGAGCAGTACTTC. Amino acids: CASSLHIAGSYEQYF. The J gene is TRBJ2-7, the V gene TRBV5-6; TRBD2 matches 8 bases. This CDR3 is 15 amino acids long. The ends lost 1 base at V and 4 bases at J; junction bases unmatched: 7. CDR1 and CDR2 (germline): SGHDT, YYEEEE. The complete variable domain, with remaining parts taken from reference TRBV5-6 and TRBJ2-7, reads DAGVTQSPTHLIKTRGQQVTLRCSPKSGHDTVSWYQQALGQGPQFIFQYYEEEERQRGNFPDRFSGHQFPNYSSELNVNALLLGDSALYLCASSLHIAGSYEQYFGPGTRLTVT.

V gene TRBV7-3 combines with J gene TRBJ1-1, with D possibly TRBD1 on 5 matching bases. The germline V and J ends were trimmed by 5 bases and 2 bases, with 9 bases remaining between them. This CDR3 comprises 13 residues. Germline V gene data show CDR1 as SGHTA and CDR2 as FQGTGA. CDR3 sequence (DNA): TGTGCCAGCAGCCAAGACAGAAACACTGAAGCTTTCTTT. Translated: CASSQDRNTEAFF.

The chain joins TRBV7-3 to TRBJ1-5; perhaps TRBD1 as D (6 bases). The germline V and J ends were trimmed by 0 bases and 7 bases, with 7 bases remaining between them. Germline assignment: CDR1 SGHTA and CDR2 FQGTGA. This CDR3 contains 13 residues. The CDR3 loop is CASSLTQGQPQHF. The CDR3 nucleotides read TGTGCCAGCAGCTTAACCCAGGGGCAGCCCCAGCATTTT. Together with reference TRBV7-3 and TRBJ1-5, the CDR3 gives the full variable domain: GAGVSQTPSNKVTEKGKYVELRCDPISGHTALYWYRQSLGQGPEFLIYFQGTGAADDSGLPNDRFFAVRPEGSVSTLKIQRTERGDSAVYLCASSLTQGQPQHFGDGTRLSIL.

The chain has TRBV6-6 and TRBJ2-7, with a possible D match to TRBD2 (6 bases). The CDR3 length is 16 residues. Trimming pared 0 bases from V and 3 bases from J, leaving 15 bases between. Germline values: CDR1 MNHNY, CDR2 SVGAGI (reference sequence). The CDR3 DNA reads as TGTGCCAGCAGTTACTCGGGGCTAGCGAGCAACTACGAGCAGTACGTC. Translation: CASSYSGLASNYEQYV.

The chain employs TRBV28 and TRBJ1-1; the D gene is possibly TRBD1 (6 bases). The CDR3 consists of 17 residues. V gave up 5 bases and J gave up 6 bases, with 25 bases separating them. CDR1 is MDHEN and CDR2 is SYDVKM in the germline V gene. The CDR3 DNA follows: TGTGCCAGCAGTCTTACTAGGACAGCTACGGGCATTGCTGAAGCTTTCTTT. It translates to CASSLTRTATGIAEAFF.

The chain has TRBV5-1 and TRBJ2-7; TRBD1 aligns across 7 bases. CDR1 and CDR2 from the germline V gene are SGHRS and YFSETQ. The CDR3 sequence is 14 residues long. Trimming cost V 0 bases and J 6 bases; bases outside gene matches: 6. CDR3 nucleotide sequence: TGCGCCAGCAGCTTGGTTCAGGGGGATCGCGAGCAGTACTTC. It translates to CASSLVQGDREQYF.

As to this clone: The junction shows a germline mismatch at one end, possibly a read error. The rearrangement links TRBV7-7 to TRBJ2-5; 10 positions match TRBD1. Per germline, CDR1 SSHAT and CDR2 FNYEAQ (reference sequence). The CDR3 has 15 residues. In DNA form, the CDR3 reads TGTGCTAGCAGCCCTCGGACAGGGGGTGGCGAGACCCAGTACTTC. This sequence encodes CASSPRTGGGETQYF.

The chain links TRBV5-6 to TRBJ2-5, with TRBD2 matching over 10 bases. Germline-derived CDR1 and CDR2 are SGHDT and YYEEEE. The CDR3 is 16 residues long. V gave up 1 base and J gave up 4 bases; unmatched junction bases: 7. This CDR3 reads CASSLIASGGGETQYF. CDR3 sequence (DNA): TGTGCCAGCAGCTTGATCGCTAGCGGGGGCGGAGAGACCCAGTACTTC.

The chain has TRBV2 and TRBJ1-2; 9 nucleotides line up with TRBD1. Per germline, CDR1 SNHLY and CDR2 FYNNEI. This CDR3 has 18 amino acids. With 1 base clipped from V and 0 bases from J, the junction kept 9 bases outside the gene matches. CDR3 DNA sequence: TGTGCCAGCAGTGAAGTGCGGGGACAGGGACTCACTAACTATGGCTACACCTTC. Translated, it gives CASSEVRGQGLTNYGYTF.

CDR3 in DNA: TGTGCCAGCAGTCCCCGACAGGGGAAAGCCAAAAACATTCAGTACTTC. Protein: CASSPRQGKAKNIQYF. The rearrangement links TRBV28 to TRBJ2-4; 8 bases are shared with TRBD1. The CDR3 spans 16 residues. Germline CDR1 reads MDHEN; CDR2 reads SYDVKM. The ends lost 5 bases at V and 0 bases at J; junction bases unmatched: 6.

The chain joins TRBV10-3 to TRBJ1-4, with 7 positions matching TRBD1. This CDR3 is 13 amino acids long. Germline V lookup: CDR1 ENHRY, CDR2 SYGVKD. The trim removed 8 bases at V and 5 bases at J, leaving 5 bases unmatched. CDR3 amino acids: CAISDRANEKLFF. CDR3 in DNA: TGTGCCATCTCTGACAGGGCGAATGAAAAACTGTTTTTT.

The chain uses TRBV5-1 and TRBJ1-3; D ambiguous. V gave up 2 bases and J gave up 2 bases, with 11 bases separating them. Germline V lookup: CDR1 SGHRS, CDR2 YFSETQ. The CDR3 runs 15 residues. The CDR3 DNA sequence: TGCGCCAGCAGCTTCGACTTAGCCCCTGGAAACACCATATATTTT. Translation gives CASSFDLAPGNTIYF.

The rearrangement uses TRBV28 and TRBJ2-1, with 7 positions matching TRBD1. This CDR3 has 16 amino acids. The germline V gene has CDR1 MDHEN and CDR2 SYDVKM. The junction had 15 bases not matched to a gene; V was cut back by 5 bases and J by 8 bases. Here the CDR3 DNA reads TGTGCCAGCAGTAAAACCACAGGGGACCCGGTGCATGAGCAGTTCTTC. It specifies CASSKTTGDPVHEQFF.

The chain employs TRBV19 and TRBJ2-7; 7 nucleotides agree with TRBD1. CDR1 is LNHDA and CDR2 is SQIVND in the germline V gene (reference sequence). This CDR3 spans 14 amino acids. The junction had 7 bases not matched to a gene; V was cut back by 5 bases and J by 3 bases. Written as DNA, the CDR3 is TGTGCCAGTAGTCCGTGGACAGGATACTACGAGCAGTACTTC. Encoded protein: CASSPWTGYYEQYF.

In its sample, this clone was seen a few times. V gene TRBV19 combines with J gene TRBJ2-7, with 8 bases identical to TRBD1. Trimming removed 10 bases from V and 4 bases from J; junction bases left unmatched: 9. The CDR3 is made up of 13 amino acids. Germline V CDR1 and CDR2: LNHDA, SQIVND (reference sequence). In nucleotides, the CDR3 is TGTGCCACCTCGACAGGGGAGAGGTACGAGCAGTACTTC. Encoded protein: CATSTGERYEQYF. Complete variable domain (other parts from reference TRBV19 and TRBJ2-7): DGGITQSPKYLFRKEGQNVTLSCEQNLNHDAMYWYRQDPGQGLRLIYYSQIVNDFQKGDIAEGYSVSREKKESFPLTVTSAQKNPTAFYLCATSTGERYEQYFGPGTRLTVT.

This chain links TRBV4-1 with TRBJ1-5; no firm D call. CDR1 and CDR2 from the germline V gene are MGHRA and YSYEKL. The CDR3 consists of 14 residues. The V gene lost 0 bases and the J gene lost 0 bases, with 3 bases spanning the gap. The CDR3 DNA follows: TGCGCCAGCAGCCAAGATAGTAGCAATCAGCCCCAGCATTTT. Protein: CASSQDSSNQPQHF.

This chain joins TRBV18 and TRBJ1-5; D gene ambiguous. CDR1 and CDR2 (germline): KGHSH, LQKENI. This CDR3 has 15 amino acids. V was shortened by 3 bases and J by 11 bases, with 20 bases between the two germline ends. CDR3 sequence reads: CASSPTGRTVLAQHF. The CDR3 coding sequence is TGTGCCAGCTCACCTACCGGGAGGACCGTCCTGGCCCAGCATTTT.

The V gene is TRBV11-2, the J gene TRBJ1-6, with D possibly matching TRBD1 (5 bases). Germline V gene sequence: CDR1 SGHAT, CDR2 FQNNGV. This CDR3 is 16 amino acids long. Deletions cut 5 bases from V and 9 bases from J, with 20 bases between. CDR3 DNA sequence: TGTGCCAGCAGCCACCGGGCGAGGAGGGGTGGTTCACCCCTCCACTTT. Its translation is CASSHRARRGGSPLHF.